The present T cell receptor beta chain was sequenced within a study of T-cell reconstitution after alpha-beta-depleted transplantation in children. The CDR3 sequence is 14 residues long. Looked up from germline, CDR1 is SGHRS and CDR2 is YFSETQ. With 0 bases removed from V and 2 bases from J, the gap between germline ends came to 9 bases. A TCRbeta library incorporating unique molecular identifiers was prepared. Each CDR3 protein is one row after TCRdb ran MiXCR on the PCR reads. The profile shows about 540,000 distinct CDR3 sequences, about 18% of them singletons. The source is a human donor who donated a stem cell graft to a child with acute lymphoblastic leukemia. V and J are TRBV5-1 and TRBJ2-7; D not resolved. The sample in question was PBMCs from the stem cell graft donor, obtained from the stem cell graft. In nucleotides, the CDR3 is TGCGCCAGCAGCTTGGAACACGCAACCTACGAGCAGTACTTC. Encoded protein: CASSLEHATYEQYF.